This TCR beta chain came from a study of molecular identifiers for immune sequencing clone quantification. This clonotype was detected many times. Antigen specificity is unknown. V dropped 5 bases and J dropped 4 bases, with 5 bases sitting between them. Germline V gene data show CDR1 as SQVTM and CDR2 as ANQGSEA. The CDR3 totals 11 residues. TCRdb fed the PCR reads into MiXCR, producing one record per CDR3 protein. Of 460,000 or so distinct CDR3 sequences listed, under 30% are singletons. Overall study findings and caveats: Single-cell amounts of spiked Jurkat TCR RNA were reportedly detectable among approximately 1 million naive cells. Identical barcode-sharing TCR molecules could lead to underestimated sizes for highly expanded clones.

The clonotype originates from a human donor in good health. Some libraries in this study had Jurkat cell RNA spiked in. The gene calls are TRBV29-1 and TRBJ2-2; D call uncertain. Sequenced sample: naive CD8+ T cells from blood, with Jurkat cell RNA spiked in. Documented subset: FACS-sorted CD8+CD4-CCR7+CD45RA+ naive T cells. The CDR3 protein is CSVSGTGELFF. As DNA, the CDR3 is TGCAGCGTTTCGGGCACCGGGGAGCTGTTTTTT.